This T cell receptor (beta chain) was captured by sequencing in a study of cytomegalovirus exposure and HLA in healthy donors. A remark on this clone: What it binds is not known.

Study findings and constraints: The authors later found most CMV-associated TCR beta chains appeared HLA-restricted.

This PCR relied on a set of 60 Vbeta primers and 13 Jbeta primers. The table came from immunoSEQ multiplex PCR; TCRdb's copy has only in-frame clones and leaves some out. The repertoire has fewer than 95,000 clones, less than 85% of them found once; the top ten carry 7.4%. CDR1 is SGHRS, CDR2 YFSETQ, per germline. The junction had 6 bases not matched to a gene; V was cut back by 2 bases and J by 8 bases. The CDR3 is 15 residues long. The sequence was obtained from a man aged 35-49 years in good health and CMV-seropositive. The chain is built from TRBV5-1 and TRBJ2-1; 11 positions agree with TRBD2. The sequencing input was PBMCs. This CDR3 reads CASSLTSGSPHEQFF. As DNA, the CDR3 is TGCGCCAGCAGCTTAACTAGCGGGAGCCCCCATGAGCAGTTCTTC.